The entry below gives a single T cell receptor beta chain sequence along with its context. This CDR3 spans 17 amino acids. The trim removed 4 bases at V and 5 bases at J, leaving 7 bases unmatched. Germline CDR1 is MDHEN and CDR2 is SYDVKM. As originally analysed: Counts of nucleated cells, estimated from reference gene primer amplification, were obtained. Some clones are missing from TCRdb's copy, which holds only in-frame ones; the method was immunoSEQ multiplex PCR. Clonal size and the V and J genes are those of that table, whereas D and trimming came from the DNA. The sample contains under 55,000 clones, about 85% of which appear only once. These data belong to a study of blood T cell repertoires in COVID-19. The wider study: Whether acute or convalescent, the COVID-19 samples came from the United States, Italy and Spain. T cells, B-cell-depleted T cells, or PBMCs supplied cDNA or gDNA.

This clonotype was sampled from a human donor in a cohort sampled during active COVID-19. The sequencing input was peripheral blood. This chain joins TRBV28 and TRBJ2-2; 13 positions agree with TRBD2. This CDR3 is CASSSPGLAGSTGELFF. The CDR3 bases are TGTGCCAGCAGTTCCCCGGGACTAGCGGGATCGACCGGGGAGCTGTTTTTT.